A selection of T cell receptor beta chains follows, all from one sample in a study of control samples from healthy donors and cancer patients. Repertoires were generated with immunoSEQ multiplex PCR, while TCRdb's copy carries only in-frame clones and drops some. The sample has some 150,000 clones, roughly 94% seen once; the top ten hold 10% to 15%. Material: blood. These receptors originate from a man aged 35-49 years in good health. Both conserved end residues are part of each CDR3. D genes are given only for firm matches. Some rows mark clone size as missing; the rest say once, few, many or name a class of expanded clone.

NA,TRBV2,TRBJ2-1,NA,TGTGCCAGCAGTACCCTCAATGAGCAGTTCTTC,CASSTLNEQFF
NA,TRBV7-9,TRBJ1-4,NA,TGTGCCAGCAGCCTCGTCCCAGGGAAGGGTGAAAAACTGTTTTTT,CASSLVPGKGEKLFF
NA,TRBV29-1,TRBJ2-3,NA,TGCAGCGCAATCCGGGACATAAGCACAGATACGCAGTATTTT,CSAIRDISTDTQYF
few,TRBV7-2,TRBJ2-3,NA,TGTGCCAGCAGCTTAGGAAGCACAGATACGCAGTATTTT,CASSLGSTDTQYF
NA,TRBV19,TRBJ2-1,TRBD2,TGTGCCAGTAGTATAAAGCGGGCTAGCGGGAACTCCTACAATGAGCAGTTCTTC,CASSIKRASGNSYNEQFF
NA,TRBV24-1,TRBJ1-2,NA,TGTGCCACCAGTGATTTAGGTACAAATTATGGCTACACCTTC,CATSDLGTNYGYTF
once,TRBV5-4,TRBJ1-1,NA,TGTGCCAGCAACTCGGGAGTGGACACTGAAGCTTTCTTT,CASNSGVDTEAFF
NA,TRBV9,TRBJ2-7,NA,TGTGCCAGCAGCGCAGGGGACTACGAGCAGTACTTC,CASSAGDYEQYF
NA,TRBV6-5,TRBJ1-1,NA,TGTGCCAGCAGTTTGGGACGGATGAACACTGAAGCTTTCTTT,CASSLGRMNTEAFF
NA,TRBV2,TRBJ1-2,NA,TGTGCCAGCAGTGTACAGCGCTATGGCTACACCTTC,CASSVQRYGYTF